One and the same sample provided the 22 T cell receptor beta chains below, sequenced in a study of blood T cell repertoires in COVID-19. Clones were sequenced by immunoSEQ multiplex PCR, and TCRdb holds only the in-frame ones, with some missing. There are about 300,000 clones in the sample; roughly 83% occur only once, and 1.4% to 1.5% lies in the top ten. Material for sequencing was peripheral blood. These receptors originate from a human donor with COVID-19, enrolled during active disease. The donor label of this sample is uncertain.

The chain employs TRBV5-4 and TRBJ1-2, with TRBD1 matching 7 bases. The CDR3 has 14 residues. Germline V gives CDR1 SGHNT, CDR2 YYREEE (reference sequence). The trim removed 3 bases at V and 2 bases at J, leaving 4 bases unmatched. The CDR3 DNA is TGTGCCAGCAGCTCGACAGGGTCGAACTATGGCTACACCTTC. It is translated as CASSSTGSNYGYTF.

In its sample, this clone was seen a few times. The V gene is TRBV7-6, the J gene TRBJ2-3, with a tentative D call TRBD2 (6 bases). CDR1 is SGHVS, CDR2 FNYEAQ, per germline. CDR3 length: 17 residues. Trimming removed 5 bases at V and 2 bases at J, with 20 bases between. CDR3 in DNA: TGTGCCAGCAGCCCAGGGTGGGAGGCGTCAGTCACAGATACGCAGTATTTT. Translated, it gives CASSPGWEASVTDTQYF. Filled out from reference TRBV7-6 and TRBJ2-3, the complete variable domain reads GAGVSQSPRYKVTKRGQDVALRCDPISGHVSLYWYRQALGQGPEFLTYFNYEAQQDKSGLPNDRFSAERPEGSISTLTIQRTEQRDSAMYRCASSPGWEASVTDTQYFGPGTRLTVL.

The CDR3 region is CASSPRTAGNTIYF. CDR3 coding DNA: TGTGCCAGCAGCCCGAGGACAGCAGGAAACACCATATATTTT. The J gene is TRBJ1-3, the V gene TRBV28; possible D gene TRBD1, 6 bases. Germline CDR1 reads MDHEN; CDR2 reads SYDVKM. The V end was cut by 6 bases, the J end by 4 bases, with 13 bases between. The CDR3 consists of 14 residues.

The genes are TRBV2 and TRBJ1-4; TRBD1 might be the D (5 bases). This CDR3 is built from 16 residues. V shed 5 bases and J shed 0 bases, with 13 bases lying between them. From germline, CDR1 is SNHLY and CDR2 FYNNEI. CDR3 bases: TGTGCCAGCAGTACCCAGGGAAGCGCAACTAATGAAAAACTGTTTTTT. This translates into CASSTQGSATNEKLFF.

V is TRBV7-2 and J is TRBJ2-1, with 11 bases lining up with TRBD2. The CDR3 spans 17 residues. The junction had 8 bases not matched to a gene; V was cut back by 3 bases and J by 4 bases. CDR1 SGHTA and CDR2 FQGNSA come from the germline V gene. The CDR3 coding sequence is TGTGCCAGCAGCTTCCAGACTAGCGGGACTCAATACAATGAGCAGTTCTTC. It specifies CASSFQTSGTQYNEQFF.

The chain joins TRBV7-9 to TRBJ2-7, with 10 positions matching TRBD1. Germline lookup yields CDR1 SEHNR and CDR2 FQNEAQ (reference sequence). The CDR3 is made up of 14 amino acids. V trimming: 5 bases; J trimming: 4 bases; junction bases outside the gene matches: 5. This CDR3 is CASSLRTGGYEQYF. The CDR3 region has the DNA TGTGCCAGCAGCCTTCGGACAGGGGGGTACGAGCAGTACTTC.

This clone showed up just a few times. This chain links TRBV5-8 with TRBJ1-2, with D possibly TRBD1 on 5 matching bases. This CDR3 has 15 residues. The V gene lost 0 bases and the J gene lost 3 bases, with 12 bases spanning the gap. The V gene's germline CDR1 is SGHTS and CDR2 YDEGEE. CDR3 nucleotides: TGTGCCAGCAGCTTGGCGGGAGCCAGGGACTATGGCTACACCTTC. Translation gives CASSLAGARDYGYTF. Full variable domain (missing parts from reference TRBV5-8 and TRBJ1-2): EAGVTQSPTHLIKTRGQQATLRCSPISGHTSVYWYQQALGLGLQFLLWYDEGEERNRGNFPPRFSGRQFPNYSSELNVNALELEDSALYLCASSLAGARDYGYTFGSGTRLTVV.

J is TRBJ2-5 and V is TRBV5-1; TRBD1 might be the D (6 bases). This CDR3 comprises 14 residues. Trimming stripped 2 bases from V and 1 base from J, with 9 bases between. Germline V gene data show CDR1 as SGHRS and CDR2 as YFSETQ. For the CDR3, the DNA is TGCGCCAGCAGCTTACAGGGAACCCAAGAGACCCAGTACTTC. It translates to CASSLQGTQETQYF.

This chain uses TRBV20-1 with TRBJ1-2; TRBD1 aligns across 11 bases. The CDR3 sequence is 18 residues long. The germline CDR1 and CDR2 sequences are DFQATT and SNEGSKA (reference sequence). Losses at the gene ends were 3 bases for V and 7 bases for J; bases not matched to a gene: 19. The CDR3 DNA reads TGCAGTGCTAGTGGGAGTCGAGGACAGGGGGCAATATCAAGTGGCTACACCTTC. This gives the protein CSASGSRGQGAISSGYTF.

The chain combines TRBV19 with TRBJ1-5; 9 bases align to TRBD1. Germline CDR1 is LNHDA and CDR2 is SQIVND (reference sequence). The CDR3 contains 17 residues. The junction had 10 bases not matched to a gene; V was cut back by 0 bases and J by 7 bases. The DNA of the CDR3 is TGTGCCAGTAGTATAGAGGTGGGTACAGGGGGCGGCCAGCCCCAGCATTTT. Translated: CASSIEVGTGGGQPQHF.

This clone turned up a few times. The J gene is TRBJ1-1, the V gene TRBV11-2, with D perhaps matching TRBD1 (5 bases). The CDR3 runs 14 residues. Germline V gene sequence: CDR1 SGHAT, CDR2 FQNNGV. V gave up 7 bases and J gave up 5 bases, with 17 bases separating them. The CDR3 region is CASIRDSLGTEAFF. The CDR3 DNA sequence: TGTGCCAGCATTCGCGACAGCCTGGGGACTGAAGCTTTCTTT.

The chain recombines TRBV24-1 with TRBJ2-3; TRBD1 matches at 8 bases. CDR1 and CDR2 from the germline V gene are KGHDR and SFDVKD. The CDR3 totals 15 residues. The junction had 6 bases not matched to a gene; V was cut back by 4 bases and J by 4 bases. In DNA, the CDR3 is TGTGCCACCAGTGACCCAGGGGGCCGCGCAGATACGCAGTATTTT. Translating gives CATSDPGGRADTQYF.

V usage is TRBV6-5 and J usage is TRBJ1-2, with 7 bases that match TRBD1. Germline V CDR1 and CDR2: MNHEY, SVGAGI. The CDR3 totals 15 residues. V lost 6 bases, J lost 0 bases, and 7 bases stayed unmatched. The CDR3 reads CASRAGQAPNYGYTF. The CDR3 DNA follows: TGTGCCAGCAGGGCTGGACAGGCCCCTAACTATGGCTACACCTTC.

J is TRBJ1-5 and V is TRBV28, with D possibly matching TRBD1 (5 bases). The CDR3 consists of 15 residues. Germline CDR1 and CDR2: MDHEN and SYDVKM. V was shortened by 4 bases and J by 2 bases, with 12 bases between the two germline ends. In DNA, the CDR3 is TGTGCCAGCAGTTGGGGGGGTAGTCGCAATCAGCCCCAGCATTTT. Protein product: CASSWGGSRNQPQHF.

J is TRBJ2-4 and V is TRBV7-2, with D maybe TRBD2 (6 bases). The CDR3 length is 17 residues. Germline V CDR1 and CDR2: SGHTA, FQGNSA. V lost 1 base and J lost 2, with 15 bases in between. CDR3 bases: TGTGCCAGCAGCTTAGACCAGTCGGCGGGGCCCAAAAACATTCAGTACTTC. Protein sequence: CASSLDQSAGPKNIQYF.

The J gene is TRBJ2-6, the V gene TRBV11-2, with TRBD1 matching 12 bases. Germline V lookup: CDR1 SGHAT, CDR2 FQNNGV. The CDR3 has 19 residues. V shed 3 bases, J shed 3 bases, and the junction held 9 bases outside the gene matches. The CDR3 DNA sequence: TGTGCCAGCAGCTTCCGACCGGGACAGGGGGCTAGTGGGGCCAACGTCCTGACTTTC. This gives the protein CASSFRPGQGASGANVLTF. Supplemented by reference TRBV11-2 and TRBJ2-6, the full variable domain reads EAGVAQSPRYKIIEKRQSVAFWCNPISGHATLYWYQQILGQGPKLLIQFQNNGVVDDSQLPKDRFSAERLKGVDSTLKIQPAKLEDSAVYLCASSFRPGQGASGANVLTFGAGSRLTVL.

V is TRBV18 and J is TRBJ2-2; no clear D gene. The CDR3 length is 14 residues. CDR1 is KGHSH and CDR2 is LQKENI in the germline V gene. Trimming pared 3 bases from V and 1 base from J, leaving 6 bases between. The CDR3 here is CASSPSRNTGELFF. In DNA form, the CDR3 reads TGTGCCAGCTCACCGTCCAGGAACACCGGGGAGCTGTTTTTT.

V is TRBV30 and J is TRBJ1-3; 8 nucleotides align to TRBD1. The V and J ends lost 3 bases and 4 bases, in that order; junction bases with no gene match: 11. CDR3 length: 16 residues. Germline CDR1 GTSNPN, CDR2 SVGIG (reference sequence). The DNA for the CDR3 is TGTGCCTGGAGCAAAGGCCTCCAGGGGGCAGGAAACACCATATATTTT. Translation: CAWSKGLQGAGNTIYF.

The chain links TRBV5-4 to TRBJ2-1, with TRBD2 as a possible D gene (7 bases). Germline assignment: CDR1 SGHNT and CDR2 YYREEE (reference sequence). V was cut by 4 bases and J by 5 bases, with 19 bases left in between. This CDR3 is 16 amino acids long. The CDR3 region has the DNA TGTGCCAGCAGCGCCTGGAGGGGGGGAGGTGACAATGAGCAGTTCTTC. Its protein product is CASSAWRGGGDNEQFF. The full variable domain, in which reference TRBV5-4 and TRBJ2-1 provide the parts outside the CDR3, is ETGVTQSPTHLIKTRGQQVTLRCSSQSGHNTVSWYQQALGQGPQFIFQYYREEENGRGNFPPRFSGLQFPNYSSELNVNALELDDSALYLCASSAWRGGGDNEQFFGPGTRLTVL.

This clone has just one count. The chain joins TRBV28 to TRBJ1-2; D not certain. V lost 3 bases, J lost 0 bases, and 8 bases lay in between. This CDR3 region has 14 residues. Germline V lookup: CDR1 MDHEN, CDR2 SYDVKM. CDR3 protein: CASSFLRANYGYTF. DNA of the CDR3: TGTGCCAGCAGTTTCCTCCGAGCTAACTATGGCTACACCTTC.

V usage is TRBV19 and J usage is TRBJ2-3; 9 bases are shared with TRBD1. V dropped 5 bases and J dropped 4; count of bases not matched to a gene: 7. This CDR3 has 15 amino acids. Germline CDR1 is LNHDA and CDR2 is SQIVND (reference sequence). The CDR3 sequence: CASSSRTGDSDTQYF. CDR3 DNA sequence: TGTGCCAGTAGTTCCAGGACAGGGGATTCAGATACGCAGTATTTT.

The chain couples TRBV29-1 to TRBJ2-7, with D possibly TRBD2 on 6 matching bases. This CDR3 contains 12 residues. Germline CDR1 and CDR2: SQVTM and ANQGSEA. CDR3: CSCQRGGSEQYF. The CDR3 DNA sequence: TGCAGTTGTCAAAGGGGAGGAAGCGAGCAGTACTTC.